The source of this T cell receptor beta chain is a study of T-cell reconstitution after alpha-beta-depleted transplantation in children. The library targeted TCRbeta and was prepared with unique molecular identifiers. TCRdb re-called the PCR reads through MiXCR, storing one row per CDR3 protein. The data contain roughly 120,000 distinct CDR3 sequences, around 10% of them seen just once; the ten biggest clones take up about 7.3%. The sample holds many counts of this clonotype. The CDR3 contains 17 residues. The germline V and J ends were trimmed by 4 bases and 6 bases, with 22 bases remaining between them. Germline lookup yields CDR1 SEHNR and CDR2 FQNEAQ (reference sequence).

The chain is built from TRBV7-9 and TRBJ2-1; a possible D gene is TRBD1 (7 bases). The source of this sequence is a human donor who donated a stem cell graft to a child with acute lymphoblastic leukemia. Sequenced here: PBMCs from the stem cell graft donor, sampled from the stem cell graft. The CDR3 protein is CASSSRDSTTLGNEQFF. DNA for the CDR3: TGTGCCAGCAGCTCGCGGGACAGTACAACTCTAGGCAATGAGCAGTTCTTC.